The 20 T cell receptor beta chains below come from one sample, sequenced in a study of CD8+ T cells in alopecia areata (dated by TCRdb to the late 2010s). The time point tag for this specimen amounts to: four to five weeks on oral tofacitinib. In the paper's terms, the treatment or condition label means: oral pan-JAK inhibitor, 5-10 mg twice daily. Library creation used the immunoSEQ multiplex PCR assay. RNA was extracted from all samples and reverse transcribed into cDNA as template for TCR sequencing. TCRdb took over this immuneACCESS table, retaining in-frame rearrangements with V and J assigned. Such tables are incomplete; in checked studies, under half of the missing clones stem from an unresolved V gene, and the remainder is unexplained. The sample table shows approximately 210,000 clones, and around three fifths are seen once. The top ten hold 4.2% of the sample. The sample was CD4+ T cells sorted from blood, taken at week 4, from a patient treated with tofacitinib. All receptors derive from a human donor with alopecia areata.

The chain employs TRBV6-6 and TRBJ2-5; possible D gene TRBD2, 5 bases. Trimming removed 2 bases at V and 1 base at J, with 8 bases between. The CDR3 spans 14 residues. Germline values: CDR1 MNHNY, CDR2 SVGAGI (reference sequence). Here the CDR3 reads CASSYTGGQETQYF. The CDR3 DNA is TGTGCCAGCAGTTACACCGGAGGCCAAGAGACCCAGTACTTC.

This clone showed up just a few times. A read error may produce the germline difference seen at one junction end. V gene TRBV7-7 combines with J gene TRBJ2-1; 9 nucleotides line up with TRBD2. CDR1 is SSHAT, CDR2 FNYEAQ, per germline (reference sequence). The CDR3 sequence is 17 residues long. This CDR3 reads CASSPEGRAGGNNEQFF. The CDR3 bases are TGTGCTAGCAGCCCCGAGGGACGAGCGGGGGGAAACAATGAGCAGTTCTTC.

The chain links TRBV27 to TRBJ2-5; D perhaps matches TRBD2 (6 bases). The V end was cut by 3 bases, the J end by 5 bases, with 10 bases between. CDR3 length equals 13 residues. CDR1 is MNHEY, CDR2 SMNVEV, per germline (reference sequence). The CDR3 loop is CASSFQEGETQYF. The CDR3 DNA is TGTGCCAGCAGTTTCCAGGAGGGGGAGACCCAGTACTTC.

The CDR3 nucleotides read TGTGCCACCAGCGGATGGGGACAGGGGAATGAAAAACTGTTTTTT. Encoded protein: CATSGWGQGNEKLFF. The V gene is TRBV15, the J gene TRBJ1-4, with 10 bases identical to TRBD1. The CDR3 length is 15 residues. CDR1 is LNHNV, CDR2 YYDKDF, per germline (reference sequence). The ends lost 5 bases at V and 5 bases at J; junction bases unmatched: 5.

This clone was seen a handful of times. The J gene is TRBJ1-5, the V gene TRBV25-1; D ambiguous. This CDR3 spans 18 amino acids. Trimming took off 2 bases at V and 0 bases at J, with 17 bases between the two ends. Germline V gene lookup returns CDR1 MGHDK and CDR2 SYGVNS. CDR3 DNA: TGTGCCAGCAGTGAACCAGGTTGGCCCCATTATAGCAATCAGCCCCAGCATTTT. Protein sequence: CASSEPGWPHYSNQPQHF.

This clone has just one count. The rearrangement joins TRBV5-6 to TRBJ1-2, with D possibly TRBD1 on 6 matching bases. CDR1 SGHDT and CDR2 YYEEEE come from the germline V gene. V shed 6 bases and J shed 7 bases, with 16 bases lying between them. The CDR3 has 13 residues. CDR3 nucleotides: TGTGCCAGCACCACTTCCCAGGGGCTTGGCTACACCTTC. It is translated as CASTTSQGLGYTF. Based on the CDR3 plus reference TRBV5-6 and TRBJ1-2, the full variable domain is DAGVTQSPTHLIKTRGQQVTLRCSPKSGHDTVSWYQQALGQGPQFIFQYYEEEERQRGNFPDRFSGHQFPNYSSELNVNALLLGDSALYLCASTTSQGLGYTFGSGTRLTVV.

The V gene is TRBV7-2, the J gene TRBJ2-3; either TRBD1 or TRBD2 may fit D (5 bases each). The ends were cut back, 3 bases at V and 5 bases at J, with 12 bases in the middle. Germline CDR1 is SGHTA and CDR2 is FQGNSA. CDR3 length equals 14 residues. The CDR3 spells CASSLGVPGDTQYF. CDR3 DNA sequence: TGTGCCAGCAGCTTGGGGGTTCCAGGAGATACGCAGTATTTT.

CDR3 nucleotide sequence: TGTGCCAGCAGCGCCCAGGCGGGGGCCACTGAAGCTTTCTTT. This sequence encodes CASSAQAGATEAFF. The chain links TRBV2 to TRBJ1-1; perhaps TRBD1 as D (6 bases). The CDR3 is 14 amino acids. The ends were cut back, 6 bases at V and 4 bases at J, with 15 bases in the middle. Germline V lookup: CDR1 SNHLY, CDR2 FYNNEI.

The table lists this clone with a few counts. This chain uses TRBV5-6 with TRBJ1-6; D is unresolved. Deletions cut 2 bases from V and 0 bases from J, with 6 bases between. The CDR3 is 15 amino acids. From germline, CDR1 is SGHDT and CDR2 YYEEEE. The CDR3 reads CASSLRSSYNSPLHF. The CDR3 DNA follows: TGTGCCAGCAGCTTAAGGAGCTCCTATAATTCACCCCTCCACTTT.

This clone came up a few times. V gene TRBV30 combines with J gene TRBJ2-1; a possible D gene is TRBD2 (5 bases). Germline V lookup: CDR1 GTSNPN, CDR2 SVGIG (reference sequence). V lost 4 bases to trimming and J lost 6 bases, with 13 bases between them. This CDR3 spans 13 amino acids. The CDR3 reads CAWTSGVTNEQFF. The CDR3, as DNA: TGTGCCTGGACTTCCGGGGTTACCAATGAGCAGTTCTTC.

In its sample, this clone was seen once. V and J are TRBV7-2 and TRBJ2-3; 7 bases align to TRBD1. The length of the CDR3 is 14 residues. Germline loops: CDR1 SGHTA, CDR2 FQGNSA. Trimming took 1 base from V and 6 from J; bases not matched to a gene: 4. Here the CDR3 reads CASSLGQGPDTQYF. The CDR3 region has the DNA TGTGCCAGCAGCTTAGGACAGGGCCCCGATACGCAGTATTTT.

V and J are TRBV6-6 and TRBJ1-1; D remains ambiguous. The germline V gene encodes CDR1 MNHNY and CDR2 SVGAGI (reference sequence). The CDR3 covers 13 residues. V was pared by 4 bases and J by 1 base, with 7 bases between. CDR3 amino acids: CASSSYRNTEAFF. The DNA for the CDR3 is TGTGCCAGCAGTTCATACAGGAACACTGAAGCTTTCTTT.

The J gene is TRBJ2-7, the V gene TRBV23-1; TRBD1 agrees at 9 bases. TRBV23-1 is designated an ORF whose function remains uncertain. The CDR3 runs to 14 residues. The junction had 6 bases not matched to a gene; V was cut back by 3 bases and J by 6 bases. CDR3 loop: CASSHHRGQVEQYF. The CDR3 coding sequence is TGCGCCAGCAGTCACCACAGGGGGCAGGTCGAGCAGTACTTC.

A few counts support this clone. The chain uses TRBV2 and TRBJ2-7; a weak D match, TRBD1 (5 bases). V dropped 6 bases and J dropped 7 bases, with 16 bases sitting between them. CDR3 length equals 13 residues. Per the germline V gene, CDR1 is SNHLY and CDR2 is FYNNEI. The CDR3, as DNA: TGTGCCAGCAGGCCCGCAGGGTACTTGGAGCAGTACTTC. Translated: CASRPAGYLEQYF.

V is TRBV25-1 and J is TRBJ1-2, with unresolved D. Looked up from germline, CDR1 is MGHDK and CDR2 is SYGVNS. Trimming pared 3 bases from V and 4 bases from J, leaving 6 bases between. CDR3 length equals 12 residues. This chain's CDR3 is CASSDQAYGYTF. For the CDR3, the DNA is TGTGCCAGCAGTGATCAGGCCTATGGCTACACCTTC.

This chain links TRBV7-9 with TRBJ2-3; D gene unclear. The CDR3 loop spans 13 amino acids. Trimming removed 3 bases at V and 6 bases at J, with 10 bases between. Germline V lookup: CDR1 SEHNR, CDR2 FQNEAQ (reference sequence). The CDR3 loop reads CASSFVTSDTQYF. CDR3 nucleotides: TGTGCCAGCAGCTTCGTGACCTCGGATACGCAGTATTTT.

This clone was counted a few times. The chain links TRBV15 to TRBJ2-7; a weak D match, TRBD2 (7 bases). The CDR3 covers 13 residues. Deletions cut 3 bases from V and 5 bases from J, with 11 bases between. Germline CDR1 is LNHNV and CDR2 is YYDKDF (reference sequence). The CDR3 sequence: CATSSRGAHEQYF. The CDR3 nucleotides are TGTGCCACCAGCAGCCGGGGGGCGCACGAGCAGTACTTC.

This clone was counted a few times. Distinct nucleotide sequences in the sample also encode this CDR3. The J gene is TRBJ2-3, the V gene TRBV2; TRBD2 matches at 10 bases. The CDR3 has 15 amino acids. Germline CDR1 reads SNHLY; CDR2 reads FYNNEI. V gave up 8 bases and J gave up 0 bases; unmatched junction bases: 5. The CDR3 DNA sequence: TGTGCCAGCCGACTAGCGGGTGTTAGCACAGATACGCAGTATTTT. Amino acids: CASRLAGVSTDTQYF.

The chain carries TRBV15 and TRBJ2-5; D perhaps matches TRBD1 (5 bases). The CDR3 length is 15 residues. Looked up from germline, CDR1 is LNHNV and CDR2 is YYDKDF (reference sequence). With 0 bases removed from V and 1 base from J, the gap between germline ends came to 9 bases. The CDR3: CATSRDSTGQETQYF. The CDR3 DNA sequence: TGTGCCACCAGCAGAGATAGCACAGGCCAAGAGACCCAGTACTTC.

V and J are TRBV6-6 and TRBJ1-1; D uncertain. Trimming stripped 5 bases from V and 6 bases from J, with 10 bases between. Germline V gives CDR1 MNHNY, CDR2 SVGAGI (reference sequence). The CDR3 runs to 12 residues. The DNA for the CDR3 is TGTGCCAGCAGTCGGCTTTCTTCTGAAGCTTTCTTT. It translates to CASSRLSSEAFF.